Presented here are 26 T cell receptor beta chains from one specimen sequenced in a study of identical twins. MiXCR was run by TCRdb on the 5' RACE reads, yielding one entry per CDR3 protein. In the table there are about 200,000 distinct CDR3 sequences, approximately 10% of which are singletons. The sample comprised memory T cells sorted from blood. The receptors here all came from a man aged 50-59 years in good health.

The V and J genes are TRBV5-1 and TRBJ2-3; 8 bases map to TRBD2. CDR1 is SGHRS and CDR2 is YFSETQ in the germline V gene. Trimming removed 2 bases from V and 0 bases from J; junction bases left unmatched: 8. The CDR3 is 17 amino acids. The CDR3 loop is CASSLSGGKLSTDTQYF. The CDR3 region has the DNA TGCGCCAGCAGCTTATCGGGGGGGAAACTTAGCACAGATACGCAGTATTTT.

This clonotype was observed many times. J is TRBJ2-5 and V is TRBV5-1, with unresolved D. The CDR3 consists of 13 residues. The V end was cut by 3 bases, the J end by 2 bases, with 8 bases between. Germline V gene sequence: CDR1 SGHRS, CDR2 YFSETQ. The CDR3 loop reads CASSSDVQETQYF. For the CDR3, the DNA is TGCGCCAGCAGCTCGGACGTACAAGAGACCCAGTACTTC.

V usage is TRBV18 and J usage is TRBJ2-3; no clear D. This CDR3 spans 14 amino acids. V was cut by 3 bases and J by 4 bases, with 11 bases left in between. The germline V gene has CDR1 KGHSH and CDR2 LQKENI. The CDR3 protein is CASSPLASSDTQYF. CDR3 in DNA: TGTGCCAGCTCACCCTTGGCGTCCTCAGATACGCAGTATTTT.

V is TRBV28 and J is TRBJ1-1; TRBD1 aligns across 7 bases. The CDR3 length is 15 residues. Germline V gives CDR1 MDHEN, CDR2 SYDVKM. With 5 bases clipped from V and 4 bases from J, the junction kept 10 bases outside the gene matches. In DNA, the CDR3 is TGTGCCAGCAGTGAGGTTGAGGGGGCCGGCACTGAAGCTTTCTTT. Translating it yields CASSEVEGAGTEAFF.

This clonotype was seen a handful of times. The chain couples TRBV20-1 to TRBJ2-3; unclear D gene. This CDR3 contains 14 residues. The germline gives CDR1 DFQATT, CDR2 SNEGSKA (reference sequence). Trimming took off 6 bases at V and 6 bases at J, with 19 bases between the two ends. The CDR3 is CSAPTLGLSDTQYF. DNA of the CDR3: TGCAGTGCCCCAACGTTGGGGTTGTCGGATACGCAGTATTTT.

This clonotype appeared many times. The chain joins TRBV5-1 to TRBJ2-4, with D unresolved. The CDR3 consists of 14 residues. The V and J ends lost 1 base and 8 bases respectively, with 13 bases between them. The germline V gene encodes CDR1 SGHRS and CDR2 YFSETQ. CDR3 in amino acids: CASSLIQITDIQYF. The CDR3 DNA sequence: TGCGCCAGCAGCTTGATCCAGATAACGGACATTCAGTACTTC.

The chain is built from TRBV6-1 and TRBJ2-5; TRBD2 agrees at 8 bases. The CDR3 loop spans 14 amino acids. Germline CDR1 reads MNHNS; CDR2 reads SASEGT. The V segment lost 8 bases and the J segment 4 bases; nucleotides outside the gene matches: 9. The CDR3 nucleotides are TGTGCCAGCGGCTTGGCGGGAGGAGGAGAGACCCAGTACTTC. Translating it yields CASGLAGGGETQYF.

This clonotype came up a few times. The chain combines TRBV15 with TRBJ2-1; tentative D call: TRBD2 (6 bases). The germline V gene encodes CDR1 LNHNV and CDR2 YYDKDF (reference sequence). The ends were cut back, 4 bases at V and 3 bases at J, with 19 bases in the middle. The CDR3 spans 17 residues. CDR3 sequence (DNA): TGTGCCACCAGCACAGCCGGTAGGCCCGGGGGCTACAATGAGCAGTTCTTC. Residues: CATSTAGRPGGYNEQFF.

This clonotype was picked up many times. The V and J genes are TRBV5-1 and TRBJ2-3; 12 bases fit TRBD2. In germline, CDR1 is SGHRS, CDR2 YFSETQ. V was pared by 4 bases and J by 7 bases, with 4 bases of the junction left unmatched. The CDR3 has 14 amino acids. CDR3 coding DNA: TGCGCCAGCAGCCCGGGACTAGCGGGTTATACGCAGTATTTT. This codes for CASSPGLAGYTQYF.

This clonotype was detected many times. V usage is TRBV12-3 or TRBV12-4 and J usage is TRBJ1-5; D is undetermined. Deletions cut 3 bases from V and 4 bases from J, with 10 bases between. This CDR3 contains 14 residues. CDR3 DNA sequence: TGTGCCAGCAGTTTTCGTGGGTTAAATCAGCCCCAGCATTTT. Protein product: CASSFRGLNQPQHF.

This clonotype was seen ten or more times. The genes are TRBV5-1 and TRBJ2-1; D tentatively fits TRBD1 or TRBD2 (5 bases each). This CDR3 comprises 16 residues. Germline-derived CDR1 and CDR2 are SGHRS and YFSETQ. Trimming removed 6 bases from V and 0 bases from J, with 16 bases in between. The CDR3 spells CASNEGILSSYNEQFF. CDR3 nucleotides: TGCGCCAGCAACGAGGGGATCCTTAGCTCCTACAATGAGCAGTTCTTC.

This clonotype was seen at least ten times. The V gene is TRBV5-1, the J gene TRBJ1-3; 10 bases line up with TRBD1. CDR1 and CDR2 (germline): SGHRS, YFSETQ. The CDR3 extends over 16 amino acids. Trimming at V came to 5 bases and at J to 1 base, leaving 6 bases not matched to a gene. CDR3 sequence: CASRLTGGNSGNTIYF. CDR3 DNA sequence: TGCGCCAGCAGATTGACAGGGGGCAATTCTGGAAACACCATATATTTT.

The rearrangement uses TRBV10-3 and TRBJ2-2, with TRBD1 identical over 7 bases. This CDR3 is built from 12 residues. Germline values: CDR1 ENHRY, CDR2 SYGVKD. V shed 9 bases, J shed 5 bases, and the junction held 3 bases outside the gene matches. CDR3 sequence: CAISRGTGELFF. The CDR3 nucleotides are TGTGCCATATCCAGGGGGACCGGGGAGCTGTTTTTT.

This clonotype was seen at least ten times. The J gene is TRBJ2-2, the V gene TRBV7-9, with D unresolved. CDR1 and CDR2 (germline): SEHNR, FQNEAQ (reference sequence). The length of the CDR3 is 14 residues. V lost 1 base, J lost 5 bases, and 8 bases lay in between. This chain's CDR3 is CASSLGTSTGELFF. The DNA for the CDR3 is TGTGCCAGCAGCTTAGGAACCTCTACCGGGGAGCTGTTTTTT.

This clonotype has just a few counts. This chain joins TRBV11-2 and TRBJ1-2, with TRBD1 matching over 9 bases. Germline CDR1 SGHAT, CDR2 FQNNGV. The CDR3 has 13 residues. The V segment lost 5 bases and the J segment 8 bases; nucleotides outside the gene matches: 6. Here the CDR3 DNA reads TGTGCCAGCAGCCCGACAGGGGGGGTGGGCTACACCTTC. Protein: CASSPTGGVGYTF. Combining the CDR3 with reference TRBV11-2 and TRBJ1-2 gives the whole variable domain EAGVAQSPRYKIIEKRQSVAFWCNPISGHATLYWYQQILGQGPKLLIQFQNNGVVDDSQLPKDRFSAERLKGVDSTLKIQPAKLEDSAVYLCASSPTGGVGYTFGSGTRLTVV.

This sequence joins TRBV3-1 and TRBJ1-2; 10 bases match TRBD1. CDR1 LGHDT and CDR2 YNNKEL come from the germline V gene (reference sequence). Germline trimming cut 4 bases from V and 5 bases from J; bases unmatched to any gene: 10. This CDR3 has 16 amino acids. Written as DNA, the CDR3 is TGTGCCAGCAGCCTATTCTCCGGACAGGGGGTTTATGGCTACACCTTC. Its translation is CASSLFSGQGVYGYTF.

This clonotype was counted many times. V is TRBV20-1 and J is TRBJ1-2, with 8 bases identical to TRBD1. Unmatched junction bases numbered 6, after V lost 7 bases and J lost 8 bases. The CDR3 is made up of 11 amino acids. Per germline, CDR1 DFQATT and CDR2 SNEGSKA (reference sequence). The CDR3 is CSVQGVGGYTF. The CDR3 nucleotides are TGCAGTGTACAGGGGGTGGGCGGCTACACCTTC.

The chain is built from TRBV20-1 and TRBJ2-1, with 7 bases fitting TRBD2. The germline V gene has CDR1 DFQATT and CDR2 SNEGSKA (reference sequence). Unmatched junction bases numbered 8, after V lost 3 bases and J lost 6 bases. The CDR3 consists of 14 residues. This CDR3 reads CSASDGRGSNEQFF. The CDR3 region has the DNA TGCAGTGCTAGTGACGGGCGGGGGAGCAATGAGCAGTTCTTC.

The sample holds many counts of this clonotype. The chain has TRBV5-5 and TRBJ1-1; TRBD1 aligns across 7 bases. Germline values: CDR1 SGHKS, CDR2 YYEKEE (reference sequence). With 4 bases clipped from V and 0 bases from J, the junction kept 9 bases outside the gene matches. The CDR3 has 16 residues. The CDR3 here is CASSPGAGTVNTEAFF. CDR3 coding DNA: TGTGCCAGCAGCCCAGGGGCCGGGACAGTGAACACTGAAGCTTTCTTT.

This clonotype was detected a few times. The V and J genes are TRBV6-2 or TRBV6-3 and TRBJ2-1; possibly TRBD1 for D (6 bases). CDR1 is MNHEY and CDR2 is SVGEGT in the germline V gene. The CDR3 sequence is 12 residues long. Trimming took off 6 bases at V and 7 bases at J, with 10 bases between the two ends. In DNA form, the CDR3 reads TGTGCCAGCAGCCGAGACAGGAATGAGCAGTTCTTC. The encoded protein is CASSRDRNEQFF.

This clonotype showed up many times. The germline gene is not matched at one end of the junction; a read error may be the cause. This sequence joins TRBV5-1 and TRBJ2-1, with a possible D match to TRBD2 (6 bases). This CDR3 region has 16 residues. Germline CDR1 is SGHRS and CDR2 is YFSETQ. The chain's CDR3 is CASSLSTGALYNAQFF. The CDR3 bases are TGCGCCAGCAGCTTGTCTACGGGAGCTCTCTACAATGCGCAGTTCTTC.

This clonotype was recorded at least ten times. The chain has TRBV5-4 and TRBJ2-7, with D hard to call. The germline V and J ends were trimmed by 0 bases and 3 bases, with 7 bases remaining between them. CDR1 is SGHNT, CDR2 YYREEE, per germline (reference sequence). The CDR3 is 13 amino acids. Written as DNA, the CDR3 is TGTGCCAGCAGCTTGGATCACGACTACGAGCAGTACTTC. As protein: CASSLDHDYEQYF.

In its sample, this clonotype was seen many times. The V and J genes are TRBV12-3 or TRBV12-4 and TRBJ1-1, with no clear D. This CDR3 region has 13 residues. V was shortened by 4 bases and J by 11 bases, with 17 bases between the two germline ends. CDR3 sequence (DNA): TGTGCCAGCAGTTCCGGAATTGAGGGCATGGCTTTCTTT. This encodes CASSSGIEGMAFF.

This clonotype was detected a few times. The J gene is TRBJ2-6, the V gene TRBV2; 11 nucleotides agree with TRBD1. The germline V gene has CDR1 SNHLY and CDR2 FYNNEI. V was pared by 6 bases and J by 2 bases, with 6 bases of the junction left unmatched. The CDR3 consists of 17 residues. The CDR3 sequence: CASRHGQGAAGANVLTF. CDR3 bases: TGTGCCAGCAGACATGGACAGGGGGCGGCTGGGGCCAACGTCCTGACTTTC.

This clonotype was detected ten times or more. This chain joins TRBV9 and TRBJ1-6, with 9 bases identical to TRBD1. The CDR3 is 15 residues long. Unmatched junction bases numbered 9, after V lost 7 bases and J lost 7 bases. Germline V gene sequence: CDR1 SGDLS, CDR2 YYNGEE. DNA of the CDR3: TGTGCCAGCGCTACACGGGACAGGGAAAATTCACCCCTCCACTTT. Protein product: CASATRDRENSPLHF.

This clonotype showed up many times. The chain uses TRBV20-1 and TRBJ2-7; TRBD1 aligns across 8 bases. This CDR3 region has 13 residues. Germline CDR1 DFQATT, CDR2 SNEGSKA (reference sequence). V lost 3 bases and J lost 1; bases outside the gene matches: 2. CDR3 nucleotide sequence: TGCAGTGCTAGCAGACAGGGGTCCTACGAGCAGTACTTC. Amino acids: CSASRQGSYEQYF.